This T cell receptor (beta chain) was sequenced during a study of radiotherapy plus CTLA-4 blockade in lung cancer. Sequencing used immunoSEQ multiplex PCR; TCRdb keeps in-frame clones, though not all of them. The sample has 95,000 to 150,000 clones, approximately 90% seen once. J was trimmed by 7 bases and V by 2 bases; bases with no gene match: 7. CDR3 length: 15 amino acids. The germline V gene has CDR1 SGDLS and CDR2 YYNGEE. This clonotype was obtained from a human donor with non-small cell lung cancer that progressed on radiotherapy plus ipilimumab. The sequences come from peripheral blood, collected from a patient treated with radiotherapy plus ipilimumab. The genes are TRBV9 and TRBJ2-2; 8 bases line up with TRBD2. CDR3 sequence (DNA): TGTGCCAGCAGCGTTACTACTAGCGGCCGCGGGGAGCTGTTTTTT. It translates to CASSVTTSGRGELFF.